Listed here is a single T cell receptor (beta chain). V shed 5 bases and J 7 bases; nucleotides not matched to a gene: 7. The CDR3 has 12 amino acids. The V gene's germline CDR1 is GTSNPN and CDR2 SVGIG (reference sequence). The data are from a study of blood T cell repertoires in COVID-19. Study in general: Samples came from the United States, Italy and Spain, spanning acute and convalescent COVID-19. T cells, B-cell-depleted T cells, or PBMCs provided the cDNA or gDNA that served as material.

In the original analysis: Amplification of reference gene primers provided the estimated nucleated cell counts. Measured with immunoSEQ multiplex PCR; TCRdb has only the in-frame clones, and not every one. V and J calls and clone size follow that table, whereas D and trimming were derived from the DNA. The table has 30,000 to 40,000 clones, about 88% seen once. The V gene is TRBV30, the J gene TRBJ1-2, with 7 bases identical to TRBD1. The sequencing sample was made of peripheral blood. The TCR sequence derives from a man in his 70s with active COVID-19. In nucleotides, the CDR3 is TGTGCCTGGGGCCGGACAGGTCCTGGCTACACCTTC. It encodes CAWGRTGPGYTF.